The entry below gives a single T cell receptor beta chain sequence along with its context. Its cognate antigen is unknown. The source of the sample is a study of OX40 agonist ivuxolimab in advanced cancers. Looking at the study overall: Ivuxolimab, which is an agonistic anti-OX40 (CD134) antibody, was administered to the patients. Every 2 weeks, patients got intravenous ivuxolimab at one of six dose levels (0.01-10 mg/kg). From 23 to 79 years was the age range, with a mean of around 54 years, and 70% to 85% were male.

Profiled with immunoSEQ multiplex PCR; TCRdb holds only in-frame clones, not every one. The top ten hold 2% to 2.5% of the sample, which has 71,000 or so clones, about nine tenths seen once. Study-wide results and caveats: Among T cells, CD8+ cells averaged more expanded clones than CD4+ cells.

Here the sequenced sample was CD4+ or CD8+ T cells sorted from blood, taken in a trial of the OX40 agonist ivuxolimab. This TCR came from an adult with an advanced solid tumor such as melanoma, head and neck, liver or kidney cancer.

The CDR3 here is CASAGTGGQPQHF. Here the CDR3 DNA reads TGTGCCAGTGCTGGGACGGGAGGGCAGCCCCAGCATTTT. This sequence joins TRBV19 and TRBJ1-5; possibly TRBD1 for D (5 bases). Trimming shortened V by 8 bases and J by 7 bases, and 15 bases separated the two germline ends. Germline V gives CDR1 LNHDA, CDR2 SQIVND (reference sequence). The CDR3 contains 13 residues. The full variable domain, in which reference TRBV19 and TRBJ1-5 provide the parts outside the CDR3, is DGGITQSPKYLFRKEGQNVTLSCEQNLNHDAMYWYRQDPGQGLRLIYYSQIVNDFQKGDIAEGYSVSREKKESFPLTVTSAQKNPTAFYLCASAGTGGQPQHFGDGTRLSIL.